The clone carrying this T cell receptor beta chain has just a few counts. Its target is not known. This sample stems from a study of CD8+ T cells in alopecia areata. In each case, RNA was isolated and then reverse transcribed into cDNA as the sequencing template. Measured with immunoSEQ multiplex PCR; TCRdb has only the in-frame clones, and not every one. The data hold tens of thousands of clones, with roughly two fifths observed a single time. Study conclusions and caveats: Scalp sequencing captures resident alphabeta T cells of normal skin too. Elevated clonality characterized lesional scalp relative to normal scalp, particularly in alopecia totalis/universalis.

V shed 3 bases and J shed 0 bases, with 13 bases lying between them. This CDR3 is built from 15 residues. Germline V CDR1 and CDR2: SGHRS, YFSETQ. Those with alopecia areata gave lesional scalp punch biopsies and peripheral blood. The chain is built from TRBV5-1 and TRBJ2-7, with D perhaps TRBD2 (5 bases). This TCR derives from a human donor with alopecia areata. Source material: NKG2D-low CD8+ T cells sorted from blood. The CDR3 loop is CASSSMAGGSYEQYF. The DNA of the CDR3 is TGCGCCAGCAGCTCCATGGCGGGCGGCTCCTACGAGCAGTACTTC.